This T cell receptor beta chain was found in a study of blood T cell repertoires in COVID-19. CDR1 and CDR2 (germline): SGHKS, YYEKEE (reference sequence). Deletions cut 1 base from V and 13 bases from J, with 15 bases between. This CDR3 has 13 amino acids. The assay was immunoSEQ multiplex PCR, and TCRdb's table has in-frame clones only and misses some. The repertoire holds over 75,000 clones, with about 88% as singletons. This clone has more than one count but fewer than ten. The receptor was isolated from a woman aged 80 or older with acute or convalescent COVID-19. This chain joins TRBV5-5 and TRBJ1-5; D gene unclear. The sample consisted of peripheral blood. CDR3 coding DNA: TGTGCCAGCAGCTTGAGCCAGGAGGCCCCGCAGCATTTT. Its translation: CASSLSQEAPQHF.